This T cell receptor beta chain came from a study of blood T cells in healthy people across ages. Study-wide results and caveats: Per-million-T-cell TCR beta diversity fell roughly linearly with age.

With 6 bases clipped from V and 9 bases from J, the junction kept 13 bases outside the gene matches. CDR3 length: 15 residues. Germline CDR1 MNHEY, CDR2 SMNVEV (reference sequence). Comment on this clonotype: The target antigen is unknown.

The use of a sample-barcoded 5' primer and a J-beta primer mix characterized a second PCR of 7 to 11 cycles. TCRdb fed the 5' RACE reads into MiXCR, producing one record per CDR3 protein. Of over 600,000 distinct CDR3 sequences detected, approximately 40% appear once; the ten largest clones hold 30%. The rearrangement uses TRBV27 and TRBJ2-5; 10 bases map to TRBD1. The sequencing sample was made of blood. This sequence originates from an elderly man in good health. The DNA of the CDR3 is TGTGCCAGCAGCCCGGACAGGGGGTTGTATGGTCCCCAGTACTTC. This codes for CASSPDRGLYGPQYF.